This T cell receptor (beta chain) came from a study of T cell responses to AZD1222 COVID-19 vaccine. On the study more broadly: Second doses were pooled across both intervals (about 4 or about 12 weeks).

The table came from immunoSEQ multiplex PCR; TCRdb's copy has only in-frame clones and leaves some out. The sample yields 65,000 to 95,000 clones, over 75% seen once. A few counts support this clone. Its antigen is still unknown. Between the trimmed V and J ends, which lost 7 bases and 0 bases, there was a span of 16 bases. This CDR3 comprises 15 residues. CDR1 MNHEY and CDR2 SVGAGI come from the germline V gene. Whole-study findings and limits: Spike-specific TCR breadth and depth rose after two AZD1222 doses. None of the repertoires were sampled until the peak T cell response had passed. Possibly, clonal diversity was underestimated; donors were largely white British and included more females.

The rearrangement joins TRBV6-5 to TRBJ2-7; perhaps D is TRBD1 or TRBD2 (5 bases each). This clonotype was obtained from an adult in good health. The sequences come from peripheral blood, collected on day 0 of AZD1222 vaccination. CDR3 in amino acids: CASTAWGTGSYEQYF. Here the CDR3 DNA reads TGTGCCAGCACCGCCTGGGGGACGGGCTCCTACGAGCAGTACTTC.